The entry below gives a single T cell receptor beta chain sequence along with its context. The table came from immunoSEQ multiplex PCR; TCRdb's copy has only in-frame clones and leaves some out. The repertoire holds about 81,000 clones, with 88% as singletons. This sample was taken from a study of blood T cell repertoires in COVID-19. Study in general: Acute and convalescent COVID-19 samples came from the United States, Italy and Spain.

V was clipped by 5 bases and J by 0 bases, with 23 bases between them. CDR1 and CDR2 from the germline V gene are MNHEY and SVGEGT. This CDR3 region has 19 residues. This receptor was obtained from a woman over 75 with acute or convalescent COVID-19. This sequence joins TRBV6-2 or TRBV6-3 and TRBJ1-5; perhaps TRBD1 as D (6 bases). The sample was peripheral blood. This CDR3 is CASSRWGRRTADSNQPQHF. CDR3 nucleotides: TGTGCCAGCAGTCGCTGGGGGAGAAGGACAGCCGATAGCAATCAGCCCCAGCATTTT.